This T cell receptor (beta chain) emerged from a study of pediatric ulcerative colitis. Regarding the study as a whole: Repertoires came from total lymphocyte DNA, so rare subsets like regulatory T cells may be missed.

During colonoscopy, one to two rectal pinch biopsies were collected. The assay was immunoSEQ multiplex PCR, and TCRdb's table has in-frame clones only and misses some. The sample has fewer than 20,000 clones; roughly 69% are singletons. With respect to this clone: Its antigen is undetermined.

Per germline, CDR1 SNHLY and CDR2 FYNNEI. V was cut by 6 bases and J by 1 base, with 10 bases left in between. The CDR3 extends over 14 amino acids. This receptor was taken from a boy aged 10-17 years with moderate ulcerative colitis. The source material was gut tissue. The chain combines TRBV2 with TRBJ2-1; tentative D call: TRBD1 (5 bases). CDR3 in DNA: TGTGCCAGCAGGGATGACAGTTCCTACAATGAGCAGTTCTTC. It yields the protein CASRDDSSYNEQFF.